This TCR beta chain emerged from a study of response to subunit inactivated influenza vaccine. Overall study findings and caveats: With each seasonal influenza vaccination, the authors suggested, few new T cells are recruited.

CDR3 length: 15 residues. CDR1 is MNHNS and CDR2 is SASEGT in the germline V gene. V lost 7 bases and J 4 bases, leaving 17 bases between the germline ends. A few counts support this clonotype. Its antigen is not known. TCRdb independently ran MiXCR on the RT-PCR reads; one entry per CDR3 protein. Of approximately 530,000 distinct CDR3 sequences listed, around 8% are singletons. Sequencing was performed on PBMCs from blood, taken 23 months after vaccination. The clonotype originates from a man aged 45 to 75 who received an inactivated influenza vaccine. The V call is TRBV6-1, the J call TRBJ2-1; weak D call: TRBD2 (5 bases). The CDR3 bases are TGTGCCAGCACCATCTTGGGGAGTGGGTACAATGAGCAGTTCTTC. It encodes CASTILGSGYNEQFF.